Each of the 9 T cell receptor beta chains below was sequenced from the same sample in a study of blood T cells in healthy people across ages (dated by TCRdb to between 2015 and 2016). Libraries came from 5' RACE. The data were produced on an Illumina HiSeq 2500. A second PCR of about 6 to 12 cycles was run with a J-beta primer mix and a sample-barcoded 5' primer. The public reads were reprocessed in TCRdb via fastp at Q25 and MiXCR, keeping in-frame beta chains. Entries that share a CDR3 protein sequence are merged under the most common genes and DNA. The sample records roughly 800,000 distinct CDR3 sequences, 35% to 40% of which are singletons. The top ten constitute roughly 13% of the sample. Sequences were obtained from blood. Source of these receptors: a man younger than 35 in good health.

This chain joins TRBV6-5 and TRBJ1-6; D is ambiguous. The germline gives CDR1 MNHEY, CDR2 SVGAGI. The CDR3 consists of 15 residues. The V end lost 0 bases, the J end lost 7 bases, and 10 bases lay between the germline ends. The CDR3 sequence is CASSYSTSGNSPLHF. The CDR3 DNA sequence: TGTGCCAGCAGTTACTCGACGTCTGGGAATTCACCCCTCCACTTT.

This clonotype was seen at least ten times. This rearrangement joins TRBV3-1 to TRBJ2-5, with a possible D match to TRBD1 (5 bases). The CDR3 loop spans 14 amino acids. In germline, CDR1 is LGHDT, CDR2 YNNKEL (reference sequence). Trimming pared 2 bases from V and 7 bases from J, leaving 14 bases between. The CDR3 coding sequence is TGTGCCAGCAGCCAACAGGGTTGGAAAGGGACCCAGTACTTC. It is translated as CASSQQGWKGTQYF.

Only one count was recorded for this clonotype. This clone may be a read error of a much larger clone one base away. The rearrangement links TRBV20-1 to TRBJ2-7, with 10 bases identical to TRBD1. This CDR3 is 13 amino acids long. CDR1 and CDR2 from the germline V gene are DFQATT and SNEGSKA (reference sequence). DNA of the CDR3: TGCAGTGCTGTCCGGGACAGGGGATCCGAGCGGTACTTC. It yields the protein CSAVRDRGSERYF.

This clonotype was found many times. The V and J genes are TRBV20-1 and TRBJ2-1; D is unclear. CDR1 is DFQATT, CDR2 SNEGSKA, per germline (reference sequence). CDR3 length equals 14 residues. Deletions cut 0 bases from V and 7 bases from J, with 13 bases between. CDR3 in DNA: TGCAGTGCTAGAGATGATGGGCTAGGAAATGAGCAGTTCTTC. Protein sequence: CSARDDGLGNEQFF.

There are a few counts of this clonotype. The chain is built from TRBV7-2 and TRBJ1-1; TRBD1 is a possible D gene (5 bases). The germline gives CDR1 SGHTA, CDR2 FQGNSA. The V gene lost 4 bases and the J gene lost 3 bases, with 6 bases spanning the gap. CDR3 length: 12 amino acids. CDR3 sequence (DNA): TGTGCCAGCAGCTGGGGGGACACTGAAGCTTTCTTT. Its translation is CASSWGDTEAFF.

V gene TRBV9 combines with J gene TRBJ2-2; TRBD2 agrees at 11 bases. The CDR3 has 19 amino acids. J gave up 2 bases and V 2 bases, and 11 bases lay outside the gene matches. Looked up from germline, CDR1 is SGDLS and CDR2 is YYNGEE. The DNA of the CDR3 is TGTGCCAGCAGCGTTTCACGACTAGCGGGGAGCGATAACACCGGGGAGCTGTTTTTT. As protein: CASSVSRLAGSDNTGELFF.

In its sample, this clonotype was seen a few times. The chain is built from TRBV7-2 and TRBJ2-6; D is perhaps TRBD2 (5 bases). Germline V gene lookup returns CDR1 SGHTA and CDR2 FQGNSA. Trimming took off 7 bases at V and 3 bases at J, with 13 bases between the two ends. This CDR3 is built from 15 residues. CDR3 in amino acids: CASTLTRGGANVLTF. CDR3 coding DNA: TGTGCCAGCACCCTCACCCGGGGTGGGGCCAACGTCCTGACTTTC.

This clonotype was seen only a few times. The gene calls are TRBV4-3 and TRBJ1-4; D gene unclear. The germline gives CDR1 LGHNA, CDR2 YSLEER. Trimming cost V 0 bases and J 4 bases, with 6 bases left between them. The CDR3 is 14 amino acids. The CDR3 here is CASSQDPRNEKLFF. As DNA, the CDR3 is TGCGCCAGCAGCCAAGATCCCCGTAATGAAAAACTGTTTTTT.

CDR3 coding DNA: TGCGCCAGCAGCCTCCGCCGGGACAACAATGAAAAACTGTTTTTT. Its protein is CASSLRRDNNEKLFF. The chain recombines TRBV4-3 with TRBJ1-4, with D tentatively TRBD1 (6 bases). Germline lookup yields CDR1 LGHNA and CDR2 YSLEER. The CDR3 covers 15 residues. V lost 4 bases and J 5 bases, leaving 14 bases between the germline ends.